Each of the 31 T cell receptor beta chains below was sequenced from the same sample in a study of blood T cell repertoires in COVID-19. Repertoires were generated with immunoSEQ multiplex PCR, while TCRdb's copy carries only in-frame clones and drops some. The data hold over 200,000 clones, with over 75% observed a single time. Sequenced: PBMCs or T cells enriched from blood (not recorded which). The receptors were sampled from a man aged 18-30 years who had recovered from COVID-19.

As for this clone: A read error may account for a junction end that differs from germline. The gene calls are TRBV7-8 and TRBJ1-2; D not certain. Germline V gene lookup returns CDR1 SGHVS and CDR2 FQNEAQ. The CDR3 spans 13 residues. The CDR3 sequence is CASSLSGAGKTDF. CDR3 DNA: TGTGCCAGCAGCTTATCGGGTGCGGGGAAAACGGACTTC.

J is TRBJ2-7 and V is TRBV15, with 9 bases aligning to TRBD1. This CDR3 region has 15 residues. Germline assignment: CDR1 LNHNV and CDR2 YYDKDF (reference sequence). Trimming took 3 bases from V and 4 from J; bases not matched to a gene: 7. The CDR3 DNA follows: TGTGCCACCAGCAGGGACAGGGGCGGATTTTACGAGCAGTACTTC. Protein product: CATSRDRGGFYEQYF.

The CDR3 here is CASSQGGNTEAFF. CDR3 coding DNA: TGCGCCAGCAGCCAAGGGGGCAACACTGAAGCTTTCTTT. The chain employs TRBV4-1 and TRBJ1-1; D is possibly TRBD1 (5 bases). CDR1 and CDR2 from the germline V gene are MGHRA and YSYEKL. V lost 1 base to trimming and J lost 2 bases, with 5 bases between them. The CDR3 contains 13 residues.

J is TRBJ2-1 and V is TRBV10-1; D remains ambiguous. The CDR3 has 13 amino acids. Germline CDR1 WNHNN, CDR2 SYGVQD (reference sequence). V lost 1 base and J lost 6, with 7 bases in between. Here the CDR3 reads CASSELPGNEQFF. The CDR3 nucleotides read TGCGCCAGCAGTGAGTTGCCGGGCAATGAGCAGTTCTTC.

The CDR3 protein is CASSTGLAGYQETQYF. CDR3 in DNA: TGTGCCAGCAGCACCGGACTAGCGGGATACCAAGAGACCCAGTACTTC. V gene TRBV7-6 combines with J gene TRBJ2-5; 12 positions agree with TRBD2. Germline CDR1 SGHVS, CDR2 FNYEAQ. The CDR3 extends over 16 amino acids. J gave up 0 bases and V 5 bases, and 4 bases lay outside the gene matches.

V gene TRBV12-3 or TRBV12-4 combines with J gene TRBJ1-2; D remains unclear. Trimming removed 6 bases from V and 1 base from J, with 6 bases in between. This CDR3 has 12 residues. CDR3 sequence: CASSWSNYGYTF. The CDR3 DNA follows: TGTGCCAGCAGCTGGAGTAACTATGGCTACACCTTC.

The V gene is TRBV27, the J gene TRBJ1-2, with TRBD1 identical over 7 bases. CDR1 is MNHEY, CDR2 SMNVEV, per germline (reference sequence). V gave up 5 bases and J gave up 6 bases; unmatched junction bases: 9. The CDR3 spans 14 residues. The CDR3 here is CASSARTGLHGYTF. The CDR3 nucleotides are TGTGCCAGCAGTGCCCGGACAGGCTTGCATGGCTACACCTTC.

In DNA form, the CDR3 reads TGTGCCAGCAGCTTTGACCAAGACAGGGTGTACACCGGGGAGCTGTTTTTT. Protein: CASSFDQDRVYTGELFF. This rearrangement joins TRBV7-8 to TRBJ2-2, with 7 positions matching TRBD1. This CDR3 has 17 amino acids. J lost 3 bases, V lost 3 bases, and 10 bases had no gene match. CDR1 SGHVS and CDR2 FQNEAQ come from the germline V gene.

The chain uses TRBV28 and TRBJ2-4, with 8 bases lining up with TRBD1. Germline loops: CDR1 MDHEN, CDR2 SYDVKM. V gave up 5 bases and J gave up 14 bases; unmatched junction bases: 5. The CDR3 length is 11 residues. CDR3 DNA sequence: TGTGCCAGCAGTACCCGGACAGGGAAGTACTTC. Translated, it gives CASSTRTGKYF.

This clone was detected once. The rearrangement joins TRBV4-1 to TRBJ1-1; maybe TRBD1 (5 bases). With 4 bases removed from V and 0 bases from J, the gap between germline ends came to 9 bases. Germline V gene lookup returns CDR1 MGHRA and CDR2 YSYEKL. The CDR3 contains 14 residues. The CDR3 DNA reads TGCGCCAGCAGCCCACAGGAGATGAACACTGAAGCTTTCTTT. It encodes CASSPQEMNTEAFF.

The chain uses TRBV29-1 and TRBJ2-3; 7 bases map to TRBD2. Germline V gene data show CDR1 as SQVTM and CDR2 as ANQGSEA. The CDR3 sequence is 15 residues long. V was clipped by 0 bases and J by 2 bases; unmatched bases: 5. The chain's CDR3 is CSVEDASGTTDTQYF. The CDR3 nucleotides are TGCAGCGTTGAAGACGCCAGCGGGACCACAGATACGCAGTATTTT.

The chain links TRBV30 to TRBJ1-1, with unresolved D. The CDR3 extends over 15 amino acids. The V gene's germline CDR1 is GTSNPN and CDR2 SVGIG (reference sequence). Trimming took off 0 bases at V and 5 bases at J, with 16 bases between the two ends. CDR3 DNA: TGTGCCTGGAGTGTCATCCGGGATGGGGAAACTGAAGCTTTCTTT. Protein sequence: CAWSVIRDGETEAFF. Drawing the rest from reference TRBV30 and TRBJ1-1, the complete variable domain is SQTIHQWPATLVQPVGSPLSLECTVEGTSNPNLYWYRQAAGRGLQLLFYSVGIGQISSEVPQNLSASRPQDRQFILSSKKLLLSDSGFYLCAWSVIRDGETEAFFGQGTRLTVV.

The genes are TRBV2 and TRBJ2-1, with D possibly TRBD2 on 5 matching bases. V was clipped by 4 bases and J by 14 bases, with 24 bases between them. There are 15 residues in the CDR3. In germline, CDR1 is SNHLY, CDR2 FYNNEI. The chain's CDR3 is CASSGIGLGSGREFF. DNA for the CDR3: TGTGCCAGCAGTGGTATTGGTCTAGGATCGGGAAGAGAGTTCTTC.

The gene calls are TRBV11-2 and TRBJ1-3; D gene uncertain. Trimming took off 1 base at V and 4 bases at J, with 11 bases between the two ends. The germline CDR1 and CDR2 sequences are SGHAT and FQNNGV. The CDR3 is 15 amino acids. As DNA, the CDR3 is TGTGCCAGCAGCTTAGGGCAGTCCTTGGGAAACACCATATATTTT. Its translation is CASSLGQSLGNTIYF.

This chain joins TRBV6-4 and TRBJ2-3; unclear D gene. Germline lookup yields CDR1 MRHNA and CDR2 SNTAGT. The CDR3 is 14 residues long. Trimming cost V 5 bases and J 8 bases, with 17 bases left between them. This CDR3 is CASSLETTGGTQYF. The CDR3 coding sequence is TGTGCCAGCAGTCTTGAGACAACCGGTGGTACGCAGTATTTT.

The gene calls are TRBV7-9 and TRBJ2-7; D is unclear. The CDR3 runs 13 residues. The V end was cut by 5 bases, the J end by 2 bases, with 10 bases between. Germline V gene sequence: CDR1 SEHNR, CDR2 FQNEAQ (reference sequence). CDR3 sequence reads: CASSPNLTYEQYF. The CDR3 DNA follows: TGTGCCAGCAGCCCAAACCTAACCTACGAGCAGTACTTC.

The rearrangement uses TRBV7-9 and TRBJ1-5; TRBD1 aligns across 8 bases. Germline CDR1 and CDR2: SEHNR and FQNEAQ (reference sequence). The CDR3 extends over 15 amino acids. V dropped 5 bases and J dropped 7; count of bases not matched to a gene: 10. Written as DNA, the CDR3 is TGTGCCAGCAGCCAAAACAGGGGGATAGAGCAGCCCCAGCATTTT. Protein: CASSQNRGIEQPQHF.

The chain is built from TRBV5-6 and TRBJ2-1, with 11 positions matching TRBD2. J gave up 7 bases and V 4 bases, and 7 bases lay outside the gene matches. The CDR3 has 15 residues. Germline V gives CDR1 SGHDT, CDR2 YYEEEE. Here the CDR3 reads CASSPVAGGLNEQFF. CDR3 in DNA: TGTGCCAGCAGCCCCGTAGCGGGAGGGCTGAATGAGCAGTTCTTC.

The gene calls are TRBV27 and TRBJ2-7, with D tentatively TRBD2 (5 bases). From germline, CDR1 is MNHEY and CDR2 SMNVEV (reference sequence). The CDR3 runs to 13 residues. Trimming removed 8 bases at V and 3 bases at J, with 14 bases between. The CDR3 region is CASSGSLGYEQYF. The CDR3 DNA is TGTGCCAGCTCGGGGTCCCTAGGCTACGAGCAGTACTTC.

The rearrangement uses TRBV18 and TRBJ1-3; D gene ambiguous. CDR3 size: 17 residues. The V end lost 3 bases, the J end lost 0 bases, and 15 bases lay between the germline ends. Per the germline V gene, CDR1 is KGHSH and CDR2 is LQKENI. The CDR3 region has the DNA TGTGCCAGCTCACCTTCTGACACCGGTGGCTCTGGAAACACCATATATTTT. Protein: CASSPSDTGGSGNTIYF.

This rearrangement joins TRBV28 to TRBJ1-2, with 8 bases fitting TRBD1. The CDR3 runs 17 residues. Germline CDR1 is MDHEN and CDR2 is SYDVKM. V was pared by 6 bases and J by 7 bases, with 19 bases of the junction left unmatched. The CDR3 DNA sequence: TGTGCCAGCAGGGAAACAGGGGGGGGAGCGAGGGATGGTGGCTACACCTTC. This codes for CASRETGGGARDGGYTF.

This sequence joins TRBV30 and TRBJ1-2; D remains ambiguous. V lost 4 bases, J lost 2 bases, and 5 bases lay in between. Germline CDR1 reads GTSNPN; CDR2 reads SVGIG (reference sequence). The CDR3 sequence is 11 residues long. The CDR3 DNA follows: TGTGCCTGGAACAAAAACTATGGCTACACCTTC. It yields the protein CAWNKNYGYTF.

V usage is TRBV7-8 and J usage is TRBJ2-5; D is unclear. CDR3 size: 13 residues. Germline CDR1 SGHVS, CDR2 FQNEAQ. V was shortened by 1 base and J by 0 bases, with 3 bases between the two germline ends. CDR3 nucleotides: TGTGCCAGCAGCTTAGATAACCAAGAGACCCAGTACTTC. Amino acid sequence: CASSLDNQETQYF.

The chain employs TRBV24-1 and TRBJ2-7; 7 positions agree with TRBD1. Germline V lookup: CDR1 KGHDR, CDR2 SFDVKD. The CDR3 length is 16 residues. Germline trimming cut 2 bases from V and 0 bases from J; bases unmatched to any gene: 6. The CDR3 DNA follows: TGTGCCACCAGTGATTCCTCCAGGGGGATCTCCTACGAGCAGTACTTC. Its protein is CATSDSSRGISYEQYF.

The rearrangement joins TRBV4-2 to TRBJ2-3, with D maybe TRBD2 (5 bases). Per the germline V gene, CDR1 is LGHNA and CDR2 is YNFKEQ. The V gene lost 3 bases and the J gene lost 4 bases, with 14 bases spanning the gap. The CDR3 covers 15 residues. CDR3 sequence reads: CASSQDFLTSDTQYF. The CDR3 nucleotides read TGTGCCAGCAGCCAGGACTTCTTGACATCAGATACGCAGTATTTT.

The chain recombines TRBV7-8 with TRBJ1-6, with 7 bases lining up with TRBD1. This CDR3 has 16 amino acids. Germline V gene sequence: CDR1 SGHVS, CDR2 FQNEAQ. The V segment lost 0 bases and the J segment 10 bases; nucleotides outside the gene matches: 9. This CDR3 reads CASSLAEGLGGSPLHF. Written as DNA, the CDR3 is TGTGCCAGCAGCTTAGCAGAGGGTCTAGGGGGCTCACCCCTCCACTTT.

The V gene is TRBV7-8, the J gene TRBJ2-5; possible D gene TRBD2, 5 bases. The CDR3 totals 15 residues. V was pared by 2 bases and J by 5 bases, with 15 bases between. The germline V gene has CDR1 SGHVS and CDR2 FQNEAQ. The CDR3 region has the DNA TGTGCCAGCAGCTTACGGGGTCCCGGGTCGGAGACCCAGTACTTC. Translated: CASSLRGPGSETQYF.

The chain has TRBV19 and TRBJ2-5, with a tentative D call TRBD1 (7 bases). V was cut by 2 bases and J by 2 bases, with 12 bases left in between. The germline CDR1 and CDR2 sequences are LNHDA and SQIVND (reference sequence). The CDR3 covers 15 residues. This CDR3 is CASSIIGGQQETQYF. DNA of the CDR3: TGTGCCAGTAGTATAATCGGGGGACAGCAAGAGACCCAGTACTTC.

This clone has only a few counts. The chain employs TRBV4-1 and TRBJ2-3; D gene uncertain. The CDR3 is 15 residues long. Germline-derived CDR1 and CDR2 are MGHRA and YSYEKL. Trimming removed 7 bases at V and 0 bases at J, with 14 bases between. Written as DNA, the CDR3 is TGCGCCAGCACCCGAACGGTGACTAGCACAGATACGCAGTATTTT. As protein: CASTRTVTSTDTQYF.

The chain carries TRBV5-1 and TRBJ2-7, with a possible D match to TRBD2 (6 bases). Germline V gives CDR1 SGHRS, CDR2 YFSETQ. The V end was cut by 4 bases, the J end by 3 bases, with 11 bases between. There are 13 residues in the CDR3. The CDR3 reads CASSLGTGYEQYF. The CDR3 bases are TGCGCCAGCAGCCTCGGGACTGGCTACGAGCAGTACTTC.

The chain is built from TRBV11-2 and TRBJ2-3; TRBD1 agrees at 10 bases. Trimming cost V 7 bases and J 4 bases; bases outside gene matches: 11. The germline V gene has CDR1 SGHAT and CDR2 FQNNGV. CDR3 size: 16 residues. The CDR3 sequence is CASNQRDRGRSDTQYF. In nucleotides, the CDR3 is TGTGCCAGCAACCAAAGGGACAGGGGTCGTTCAGATACGCAGTATTTT. Complete variable domain (other parts from reference TRBV11-2 and TRBJ2-3): EAGVAQSPRYKIIEKRQSVAFWCNPISGHATLYWYQQILGQGPKLLIQFQNNGVVDDSQLPKDRFSAERLKGVDSTLKIQPAKLEDSAVYLCASNQRDRGRSDTQYFGPGTRLTVL.